A selection of T cell receptor beta chains follows, all from one sample in a study of CD8+ T cells in alopecia areata. The table came from immunoSEQ multiplex PCR; TCRdb's copy has only in-frame clones and leaves some out. The table lists roughly 180,000 clones, around 51% of them singletons. Here the sequenced sample was CD8+ T cells sorted from blood, taken at approximately week 52, from a patient treated with tofacitinib. The receptors derive from a human donor with alopecia areata. Each CDR3 is given with its conserved first and last residue. A D gene is named only where the DNA matches it firmly. Not every row has a clone size; where given, it reads once, few, many or a size class.

DNA: TGTGCCAGCAGTTTACGGGCAGGATCGGGCCAAGAGACCCAGTACTTC
CDR3: CASSLRAGSGQETQYF
size: few
D: .
J: TRBJ2-5
V: TRBV27

DNA: TGCGCCAGCAGCCCATTTGGACAGCCACAAGAGACCCAGTACTTC
CDR3: CASSPFGQPQETQYF
size: few
D: .
J: TRBJ2-5
V: TRBV5-1

DNA: TGCGCCAGCAGCCAAGTTGGGGCCAGTCACAATGAGCAGTTCTTC
CDR3: CASSQVGASHNEQFF
size: few
D: .
J: TRBJ2-1
V: TRBV4-1

DNA: TGTGCCAGCAGCGCCGGTTACAACGTCCTGACTTTC
CDR3: CASSAGYNVLTF
size: few
D: .
J: TRBJ2-6
V: TRBV9

DNA: TGCGCCAGCAGCTTGGAGGTTGGCAGCTCCTACGAGCAGTACTTC
CDR3: CASSLEVGSSYEQYF
size: few
D: .
J: TRBJ2-7
V: TRBV5-1

DNA: TGTGCCAGCAGCAAGGGACAGGGGTACAATGAGCAGTTCTTC
CDR3: CASSKGQGYNEQFF
size: few
D: TRBD1
J: TRBJ2-1
V: TRBV7-9

DNA: TGTGCCTGGACTAAATTGGGGCAGGGGGAAGGCGAGCAGTACTTC
CDR3: CAWTKLGQGEGEQYF
size: .
D: TRBD1
J: TRBJ2-7
V: TRBV30

DNA: TGTGCCAGCAGCGTAACAGGGGGCGACCAGGGCTACACCTTC
CDR3: CASSVTGGDQGYTF
size: once
D: TRBD1
J: TRBJ1-2
V: TRBV9

DNA: TGTGCCTACCGGACAGGGGAGGGCAATCAGCCCCAGCATTTT
CDR3: CAYRTGEGNQPQHF
size: .
D: TRBD1
J: TRBJ1-5
V: TRBV30

DNA: TGTGCCAGCAGCTTAGCCCCATTTGAGGGTGGGACTGAAGCTTTCTTT
CDR3: CASSLAPFEGGTEAFF
size: .
D: .
J: TRBJ1-1
V: TRBV7-8

DNA: TGCACCAGCAGCACCGCGGCTAGCGGGGGTTACAATGAGCAGTTCTTC
CDR3: CTSSTAASGGYNEQFF
size: few
D: .
J: TRBJ2-1
V: TRBV1

DNA: TGTGCCAGCAGTTTAGTACAGGCGAGCACAGATACGCAGTATTTT
CDR3: CASSLVQASTDTQYF
size: .
D: .
J: TRBJ2-3
V: TRBV27

DNA: TGTGCCAGCTCTTCTACCTTCGGGCAGGCATACGAGCAGTACTTC
CDR3: CASSSTFGQAYEQYF
size: .
D: .
J: TRBJ2-7
V: TRBV18

DNA: TGTGCCTGGAGTGTAGGTGGAGGGATTGGCTACACCTTC
CDR3: CAWSVGGGIGYTF
size: .
D: .
J: TRBJ1-2
V: TRBV30

DNA: TGTGCCAGCAGCTCCAGACTAGCGGGGGGTTACGATGAGCAGTTCTTC
CDR3: CASSSRLAGGYDEQFF
size: .
D: TRBD2
J: TRBJ2-1
V: TRBV4-2

DNA: TGCAGCGTTGAACGTAGGCAGGTTAATGGCTACACCTTC
CDR3: CSVERRQVNGYTF
size: few
D: .
J: TRBJ1-2
V: TRBV29-1

DNA: TGCGCCAGCAGCCAAGATCGTGGAAGTCCCCAAACTCTTTATGGCTACACCTTC
CDR3: CASSQDRGSPQTLYGYTF
size: .
D: .
J: TRBJ1-2
V: TRBV4-1

DNA: TGCGCCAGCAGTCTGGGAAGGAATCAGCCCCAGCATTTT
CDR3: CASSLGRNQPQHF
size: .
D: .
J: TRBJ1-5
V: TRBV5-1

DNA: TGTGCCAGCGCCCCAAGGAGGGACAGGATCTACGAGCAGTACTTC
CDR3: CASAPRRDRIYEQYF
size: .
D: TRBD1
J: TRBJ2-7
V: TRBV6-5

DNA: TGTGCCAGCGAAATAACTGGAAACACCATATATTTT
CDR3: CASEITGNTIYF
size: .
D: .
J: TRBJ1-3
V: TRBV7-9

DNA: TGTGCCAGTAGTAAGGGGACAGAATACGAGCAGTACTTC
CDR3: CASSKGTEYEQYF
size: .
D: TRBD1
J: TRBJ2-7
V: TRBV19

DNA: TGTGCCAGCAGTCCCCGGGGGATGGGAGAGACCCAGTACTTC
CDR3: CASSPRGMGETQYF
size: .
D: .
J: TRBJ2-5
V: TRBV27

DNA: TGCGCCAGCAGCCAAGATACCAGTACTGAAGCTTTCTTT
CDR3: CASSQDTSTEAFF
size: few
D: .
J: TRBJ1-1
V: TRBV4-3

DNA: TGTGCCAGCGCAACCCGGACAGCCTCTGGAAACACCATATATTTT
CDR3: CASATRTASGNTIYF
size: .
D: .
J: TRBJ1-3
V: TRBV13

DNA: TGTGCCAGCAGCTTTACAGGGGGAGAGACCCAGTACTTC
CDR3: CASSFTGGETQYF
size: .
D: TRBD1
J: TRBJ2-5
V: TRBV7-3

DNA: TGTGCCTGGAGTGCCGGACTAGCGGGGAAGACAGATACGCAGTATTTT
CDR3: CAWSAGLAGKTDTQYF
size: .
D: TRBD2
J: TRBJ2-3
V: TRBV30

DNA: TGTGCCTGGACTTCGACAGGGGACACTGAAGCTTTCTTT
CDR3: CAWTSTGDTEAFF
size: .
D: TRBD1
J: TRBJ1-1
V: TRBV30

DNA: TGTGCCACCAGTCGCCCGGGACAGACTTCTGGAAACACCATATATTTT
CDR3: CATSRPGQTSGNTIYF
size: few
D: TRBD1
J: TRBJ1-3
V: TRBV15

DNA: TGTGCCAGCATAGGACAGGGGAAATATACGCAGTATTTT
CDR3: CASIGQGKYTQYF
size: .
D: TRBD1
J: TRBJ2-3
V: TRBV2

DNA: TGCGCCAGCAGCCAAGATTACCCTCGGACAGGGGGCTTCACTGAAGCTTTCTTT
CDR3: CASSQDYPRTGGFTEAFF
size: .
D: TRBD1
J: TRBJ1-1
V: TRBV4-3

DNA: TGTGCCAGCAGTTCCAACTTTGAGGGGGTAGGTTCACCCCTCCACTTT
CDR3: CASSSNFEGVGSPLHF
size: .
D: .
J: TRBJ1-6
V: TRBV6-5

DNA: TGTGCCAGCAGCCACCCGGGGACTAGCTATGGCTACACCTTC
CDR3: CASSHPGTSYGYTF
size: .
D: .
J: TRBJ1-2
V: TRBV5-5